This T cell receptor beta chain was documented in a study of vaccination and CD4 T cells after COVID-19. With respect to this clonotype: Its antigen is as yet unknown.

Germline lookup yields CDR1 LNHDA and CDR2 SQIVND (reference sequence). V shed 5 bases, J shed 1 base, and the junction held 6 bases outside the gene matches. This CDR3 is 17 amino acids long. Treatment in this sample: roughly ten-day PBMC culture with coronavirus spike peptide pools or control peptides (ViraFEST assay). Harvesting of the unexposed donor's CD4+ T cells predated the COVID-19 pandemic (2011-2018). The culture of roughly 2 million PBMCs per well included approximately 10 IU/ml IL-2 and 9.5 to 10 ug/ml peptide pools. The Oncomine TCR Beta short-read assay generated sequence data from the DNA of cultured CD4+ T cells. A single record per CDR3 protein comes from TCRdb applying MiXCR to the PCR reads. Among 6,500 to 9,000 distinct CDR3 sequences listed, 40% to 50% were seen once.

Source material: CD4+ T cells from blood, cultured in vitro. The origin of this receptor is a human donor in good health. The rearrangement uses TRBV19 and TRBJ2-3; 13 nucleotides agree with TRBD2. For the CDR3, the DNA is TGTGCCAGTAGTCTTGGACTAGCGGGGGCAGGCACAGATACGCAGTATTTT. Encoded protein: CASSLGLAGAGTDTQYF. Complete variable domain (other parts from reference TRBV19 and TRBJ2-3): DGGITQSPKYLFRKEGQNVTLSCEQNLNHDAMYWYRQDPGQGLRLIYYSQIVNDFQKGDIAEGYSVSREKKESFPLTVTSAQKNPTAFYLCASSLGLAGAGTDTQYFGPGTRLTVL.